This passage covers 8 T cell receptor beta chains from one sample sequenced in a study of T-cell reconstitution after alpha-beta-depleted transplantation in children. Preparation of the TCRbeta library used unique molecular identifiers. TCRdb passed the PCR reads through MiXCR, listing each CDR3 protein once. Of 530,000 or so distinct CDR3 sequences detected, roughly 27% appear once; the ten largest clones hold about 35%. The sample in question was PBMCs, obtained before TCRalphabeta/CD19-depleted stem cell transplant. These TCRs come from a boy younger than two with Wiskott-Aldrich syndrome, due to receive a stem cell transplant.

This chain joins TRBV15 and TRBJ1-3; D ambiguous. The V end was cut by 5 bases, the J end by 4 bases, with 12 bases between. The CDR3 covers 14 residues. Germline V gene lookup returns CDR1 LNHNV and CDR2 YYDKDF (reference sequence). CDR3 residues: CATSRIDPGNTIYF. The CDR3 DNA reads TGTGCCACCAGCCGGATTGATCCCGGAAACACCATATATTTT.

This clonotype appeared a few times. This chain links TRBV5-1 with TRBJ2-7; 10 nucleotides line up with TRBD1. V lost 3 bases to trimming and J lost 3 bases; unmatched junction nucleotides: 6. This CDR3 has 15 residues. CDR1 is SGHRS and CDR2 is YFSETQ in the germline V gene. This CDR3 is CASSSVRTGGYEQYF. The CDR3 coding sequence is TGCGCCAGCAGCTCCGTGAGGACAGGGGGCTACGAGCAGTACTTC.

This clonotype was seen more than once but under ten times. The chain couples TRBV5-1 to TRBJ2-1, with TRBD2 identical over 8 bases. CDR3 size: 16 residues. V trimming: 3 bases; J trimming: 5 bases; junction bases outside the gene matches: 10. CDR1 and CDR2 (germline): SGHRS, YFSETQ. The CDR3 protein is CASSSAAKRGNNEQFF. The CDR3 region has the DNA TGCGCCAGCAGCTCCGCCGCGAAGCGGGGGAACAATGAGCAGTTCTTC.

The rearrangement links TRBV20-1 to TRBJ2-7; D not resolved. V dropped 2 bases and J dropped 7 bases, with 15 bases sitting between them. The CDR3 length is 13 residues. Germline V lookup: CDR1 DFQATT, CDR2 SNEGSKA (reference sequence). The CDR3: CSARLSGLLEQYF. The CDR3 DNA is TGCAGTGCTAGACTTTCGGGTCTCTTGGAGCAGTACTTC.

The CDR3 spells CAISDRQGNEKLFF. CDR3 coding DNA: TGTGCCATCAGTGACCGACAGGGGAATGAAAAACTGTTTTTT. The rearrangement uses TRBV10-3 and TRBJ1-4; 8 bases fit TRBD1. Germline V gives CDR1 ENHRY, CDR2 SYGVKD. This CDR3 comprises 14 residues. Trimming removed 3 bases from V and 5 bases from J; junction bases left unmatched: 2.

This clonotype was counted at least ten times. The chain couples TRBV5-6 to TRBJ2-5; the D gene is possibly TRBD2 (5 bases). The CDR3 extends over 14 amino acids. Trimming left V 4 bases short and J 5 bases short, with 15 bases between. Germline V CDR1 and CDR2: SGHDT, YYEEEE. DNA of the CDR3: TGTGCCAGCAGCAGCGGACCAAGCAGGGAGACCCAGTACTTC. Residues: CASSSGPSRETQYF.

J is TRBJ2-1 and V is TRBV20-1; the match to TRBD2 covers 13 bases. CDR3 size: 14 residues. V lost 5 bases to trimming and J lost 10 bases; unmatched junction nucleotides: 8. Germline CDR1 is DFQATT and CDR2 is SNEGSKA (reference sequence). The CDR3 is CSAGRLAGGGEQFF. The CDR3 coding sequence is TGCAGTGCTGGTAGACTAGCGGGAGGAGGAGAGCAGTTCTTC.

A few counts support this clonotype. The chain combines TRBV29-1 with TRBJ1-2; TRBD1 matches at 7 bases. This CDR3 is 15 amino acids long. Germline trimming cut 6 bases from V and 7 bases from J; bases unmatched to any gene: 17. From germline, CDR1 is SQVTM and CDR2 ANQGSEA. CDR3 nucleotides: TGCAGCGTGGGGAATAAACAGGGGAACTTCGGTGGCTACACCTTC. Its protein is CSVGNKQGNFGGYTF.